This T cell receptor (beta chain) derives from a study of monozygotic twins with inflammatory bowel disease. The CDR3 contains 15 residues. Germline V gene lookup returns CDR1 SGHAT and CDR2 FQNNGV. With respect to this clonotype: Antigen unknown.

cDNA synthesis was performed in eight separate reactions for each sample. The UMIs carried a 6-nucleotide sample barcode, and they were added by template switching. Researchers put TCRalpha and TCRbeta cDNA through two nested PCRs lasting approximately 17 and 9 cycles. For each CDR3 protein, TCRdb gives one entry from its re-call of the 5' RACE reads, without DNA. This table holds about 380,000 distinct CDR3 sequences. Study-level findings and limits: Repertoire likeness was no different across concordant and discordant twins, perhaps owing to restricted power.

The chain employs TRBV11-2 and TRBJ2-2; the TRBD2 assignment by TCRdb is unverifiable without DNA. This receptor was obtained from a human donor with ulcerative colitis or Crohn's disease, or a healthy co-twin of an affected twin (not recorded which). Source material: blood. CDR3 in amino acids: CASSLGVTNTGELFF.